Given below is one TCR beta chain in context. The source of the sample is a study of blood T cell repertoires in COVID-19. The overall study: Spain, Italy and the United States supplied samples that represented acute and convalescent COVID-19. PBMCs, B-cell-depleted T cells, or T cells were the source of the cDNA or gDNA that made up the material.

Trimming removed 4 bases from V and 1 base from J, with 14 bases in between. Germline V gene sequence: CDR1 SNHLY, CDR2 FYNNEI. The CDR3 runs 16 residues. How the authors handled the data: By means of reference gene primer amplification, nucleated cell counts were estimated. TCRdb's copy holds only in-frame clones and misses some; the assay was immunoSEQ multiplex PCR. The DNA gave D and trimming, while V, J and clone size come from that table. The data contain around 290,000 clones, 86% of them singletons. Seattle researchers signed up patients amid active infection and tracked them longitudinally. The TCR originated in an older woman with COVID-19, enrolled during active disease. Specimen: peripheral blood. J is TRBJ1-5 and V is TRBV2; a weak D match, TRBD1 (6 bases). The DNA of the CDR3 is TGTGCCAGCAGTGGGGAGGGGGAGAGGAGCAATCAGCCCCAGCATTTT. Its protein product is CASSGEGERSNQPQHF. Drawing the rest from reference TRBV2 and TRBJ1-5, the complete variable domain is EPEVTQTPSHQVTQMGQEVILRCVPISNHLYFYWYRQILGQKVEFLVSFYNNEISEKSEIFDDQFSVERPDGSNFTLKIRSTKLEDSAMYFCASSGEGERSNQPQHFGDGTRLSIL.